A single sample gave rise to the 30 T cell receptor beta chains below, sequenced in a study of blood T cell repertoires in COVID-19 (dated by TCRdb to about 2020). Library preparation employed the immunoSEQ multiplex PCR assay. TCRdb provides this immuneACCESS table in a form limited to in-frame rearrangements. Some clones are lacking; in checked studies, under half of them reflect an unresolved V gene, and why the rest are absent is not known. The sample records 150,000 to 200,000 clones, about 85% of which are singletons. The ten largest account for around 7.5% of the sample. The sequenced material came from peripheral blood. Every receptor here comes from a woman in her sixties with acute or convalescent COVID-19.

V is TRBV18 and J is TRBJ2-2; D possibly corresponds to TRBD1 (5 bases). Per germline, CDR1 KGHSH and CDR2 LQKENI. The length of the CDR3 is 16 residues. The V end was cut by 2 bases, the J end by 3 bases, with 13 bases between. The CDR3 nucleotides are TGTGCCAGCTCACCAGTCTTCAGGGCTGACACCGGGGAGCTGTTTTTT. It encodes CASSPVFRADTGELFF.

The chain employs TRBV6-5 and TRBJ1-1; D is uncertain. CDR3 length equals 13 residues. V shed 6 bases and J shed 0 bases, with 8 bases lying between them. CDR1 and CDR2 (germline): MNHEY, SVGAGI. The CDR3 spells CASRGRLNTEAFF. DNA of the CDR3: TGTGCCAGCAGGGGCCGGCTGAACACTGAAGCTTTCTTT.

CDR3 loop: CASSQTGTGVGNTIYF. Written as DNA, the CDR3 is TGTGCCAGCAGCCAAACCGGGACAGGGGTTGGAAACACCATATATTTT. V is TRBV4-2 and J is TRBJ1-3, with 10 positions matching TRBD1. Per germline, CDR1 LGHNA and CDR2 YNFKEQ. With 2 bases clipped from V and 3 bases from J, the junction kept 4 bases outside the gene matches. The CDR3 consists of 16 residues.

This chain connects TRBV15 to TRBJ1-3, with TRBD1 identical over 10 bases. Germline CDR1 LNHNV, CDR2 YYDKDF (reference sequence). J was trimmed by 0 bases and V by 6 bases; bases with no gene match: 5. The CDR3 loop spans 16 amino acids. The CDR3 spells CATSSTGGFSGNTIYF. The CDR3 bases are TGTGCCACCAGTTCGACAGGGGGCTTCTCTGGAAACACCATATATTTT.

This chain links TRBV9 with TRBJ1-2; tentatively, D is TRBD1 (5 bases). The CDR3 extends over 14 amino acids. V dropped 4 bases and J dropped 2 bases, with 12 bases sitting between them. In germline, CDR1 is SGDLS, CDR2 YYNGEE. DNA of the CDR3: TGTGCCAGCAGCCCTTCGACAGAAAACTATGGCTACACCTTC. Protein: CASSPSTENYGYTF. The variable domain in full, with the rest retrieved from reference TRBV9 and TRBJ1-2, is DSGVTQTPKHLITATGQRVTLRCSPRSGDLSVYWYQQSLDQGLQFLIQYYNGEERAKGNILERFSAQQFPDLHSELNLSSLELGDSALYFCASSPSTENYGYTFGSGTRLTVV.

The J gene is TRBJ1-2, the V gene TRBV27, with 7 bases matching TRBD1. The CDR3 consists of 15 residues. V lost 10 bases, J lost 0 bases, and 11 bases stayed unmatched. Per germline, CDR1 MNHEY and CDR2 SMNVEV (reference sequence). CDR3 amino acids: CATTSQGTANYGYTF. CDR3 nucleotide sequence: TGTGCCACCACTTCCCAGGGGACAGCTAACTATGGCTACACCTTC.

The chain combines TRBV6-5 with TRBJ2-7; 9 bases are a match to TRBD2. The V gene end was trimmed by 6 bases and the J gene end by 3 bases; junction bases not matched to a gene: 3. The CDR3 length is 13 residues. The germline gives CDR1 MNHEY, CDR2 SVGAGI. CDR3 nucleotide sequence: TGTGCCAGCAGCAGGACTAGCGACTACGAGCAGTACTTC. Its protein is CASSRTSDYEQYF.

The chain couples TRBV3-1 (or the pseudogene TRBV3-2) to TRBJ2-2; TRBD2 agrees at 9 bases. V was pared by 8 bases and J by 7 bases, with 8 bases of the junction left unmatched. This CDR3 region has 14 residues. Per germline, CDR1 LGHDT and CDR2 YNNKEL (reference sequence). CDR3 region: CASHLAGANGELFF. The CDR3 nucleotides are TGTGCCAGCCATTTAGCGGGAGCTAACGGGGAGCTGTTTTTT.

V is TRBV3-1 (or the pseudogene TRBV3-2) and J is TRBJ1-5; perhaps TRBD1 as D (5 bases). V shed 4 bases and J shed 6 bases, with 16 bases lying between them. The length of the CDR3 is 15 residues. CDR1 is LGHDT and CDR2 is YNNKEL in the germline V gene (reference sequence). CDR3 nucleotides: TGTGCCAGCAGCCCTGGATGGGGGGGAGGTCAGCCCCAGCATTTT. It yields the protein CASSPGWGGGQPQHF.

The chain recombines TRBV5-4 with TRBJ2-1; a weak D match, TRBD1 (6 bases). Germline lookup yields CDR1 SGHNT and CDR2 YYREEE (reference sequence). The V end lost 2 bases, the J end lost 6 bases, and 9 bases lay between the germline ends. CDR3 length: 13 amino acids. The CDR3 region is CASSFTGINEQFF. The DNA for the CDR3 is TGTGCCAGCAGCTTCACAGGGATCAATGAGCAGTTCTTC.

The chain couples TRBV29-1 to TRBJ1-2, with D maybe TRBD1 (6 bases). The CDR3 is made up of 15 amino acids. V gave up 1 base and J gave up 3 bases, with 15 bases separating them. Germline CDR1 is SQVTM and CDR2 is ANQGSEA. CDR3 amino acids: CSVEVAGARDYGYTF. The CDR3 nucleotides are TGCAGCGTTGAAGTAGCGGGGGCCAGGGACTATGGCTACACCTTC.

This chain links TRBV9 with TRBJ2-5, with TRBD2 matching 11 bases. With 2 bases clipped from V and 2 bases from J, the junction kept 5 bases outside the gene matches. CDR1 is SGDLS and CDR2 is YYNGEE in the germline V gene. The CDR3 length is 16 residues. The CDR3: CASSVTSGSGQETQYF. For the CDR3, the DNA is TGTGCCAGCAGCGTTACTAGCGGGAGTGGGCAAGAGACCCAGTACTTC.

The table lists this clone with a few counts. The V call is TRBV5-1, the J call TRBJ1-1, with D possibly being TRBD1 (5 bases). Germline V lookup: CDR1 SGHRS, CDR2 YFSETQ. The V end lost 0 bases, the J end lost 4 bases, and 10 bases lay between the germline ends. The CDR3 is 14 residues long. Written as DNA, the CDR3 is TGCGCCAGCAGCTTGGAGGGGCTCGGCACTGAAGCTTTCTTT. Translated: CASSLEGLGTEAFF.

This chain uses TRBV7-3 with TRBJ2-2, with D unresolved. Germline values: CDR1 SGHTA, CDR2 FQGTGA. This CDR3 spans 16 amino acids. Trimming stripped 1 base from V and 4 bases from J, with 13 bases between. The CDR3 nucleotides read TGTGCCAGCAGCTTAAACCCCAATCAGGCCACCGGGGAGCTGTTTTTT. This codes for CASSLNPNQATGELFF.

The chain joins TRBV6-5 to TRBJ2-1; 11 bases are shared with TRBD2. Germline CDR1 and CDR2: MNHEY and SVGAGI. V lost 0 bases and J lost 7; bases outside the gene matches: 2. The CDR3 extends over 15 amino acids. The CDR3 nucleotides read TGTGCCAGCAGTTACTCTCCTAGCGGGAGGAATGAGCAGTTCTTC. This gives the protein CASSYSPSGRNEQFF.

This chain joins TRBV11-2 and TRBJ2-7; the match to TRBD1 covers 7 bases. Germline lookup yields CDR1 SGHAT and CDR2 FQNNGV. Germline trimming cut 2 bases from V and 3 bases from J; bases unmatched to any gene: 4. The CDR3 covers 14 residues. The CDR3 region is CASSLQDRLYEQYF. CDR3 nucleotides: TGTGCCAGCAGCTTACAGGACAGGCTCTACGAGCAGTACTTC.

V usage is TRBV30 and J usage is TRBJ1-3; 8 bases fit TRBD1. Trimming cost V 1 base and J 0 bases; bases outside gene matches: 2. The CDR3 has 15 residues. Germline V lookup: CDR1 GTSNPN, CDR2 SVGIG (reference sequence). This CDR3 is CAWSAGGFSGNTIYF. DNA of the CDR3: TGTGCCTGGAGTGCAGGGGGCTTCTCTGGAAACACCATATATTTT.

The genes are TRBV3-1 (or the pseudogene TRBV3-2) and TRBJ2-7; 9 nucleotides agree with TRBD1. The CDR3 is 17 residues long. CDR1 is LGHDT, CDR2 YNNKEL, per germline (reference sequence). The J segment lost 1 base and the V segment lost 5 bases, leaving 12 bases of the junction unmatched. The CDR3, as DNA: TGTGCCAGCAGCAAACCGGGACAGGGTACGGGATCCTACGAGCAGTACTTC. This sequence encodes CASSKPGQGTGSYEQYF.

This clone turned up a few times. J is TRBJ1-2 and V is TRBV12-3 or TRBV12-4; D is possibly TRBD1 (5 bases). The CDR3 extends over 12 amino acids. Trimming removed 6 bases from V and 4 bases from J, with 9 bases in between. The CDR3 coding sequence is TGTGCCAGCAGCCGAGACAGCTATGGCTACACCTTC. Translated, it gives CASSRDSYGYTF.

This clone was seen a handful of times. The genes are TRBV30 and TRBJ2-2; D might be TRBD2 (6 bases). Germline V gives CDR1 GTSNPN, CDR2 SVGIG (reference sequence). Trimming left V 4 bases short and J 5 bases short, with 14 bases between. The CDR3 is 14 residues long. The CDR3 bases are TGTGCCTGGATAACAATGGGGAGGACCGGGGAGCTGTTTTTT. Protein product: CAWITMGRTGELFF. Full variable domain (outside the CDR3, taken from reference TRBV30 and TRBJ2-2): SQTIHQWPATLVQPVGSPLSLECTVEGTSNPNLYWYRQAAGRGLQLLFYSVGIGQISSEVPQNLSASRPQDRQFILSSKKLLLSDSGFYLCAWITMGRTGELFFGEGSRLTVL.

CDR3 bases: TGCGCCAGCAGCCCACGGGGCGGGAGGGCCACCTTGGACACCGGGGAGCTGTTTTTT. As protein: CASSPRGGRATLDTGELFF. The chain combines TRBV4-1 with TRBJ2-2; TRBD2 agrees at 9 bases. The CDR3 extends over 19 amino acids. The V and J ends lost 4 bases and 3 bases, in that order; junction bases with no gene match: 15. CDR1 and CDR2 (germline): MGHRA, YSYEKL.

The chain recombines TRBV3-1 (or the pseudogene TRBV3-2) with TRBJ1-3, with a possible D match to TRBD1 (5 bases). This CDR3 contains 15 residues. The germline gives CDR1 LGHDT, CDR2 YNNKEL (reference sequence). V shed 0 bases and J shed 4 bases, with 10 bases lying between them. The CDR3 sequence is CASSQDPGIGNTIYF. The CDR3 DNA follows: TGTGCCAGCAGCCAAGATCCAGGGATCGGAAACACCATATATTTT.

V is TRBV18 and J is TRBJ1-2; 8 bases match TRBD1. J was trimmed by 8 bases and V by 3 bases; bases with no gene match: 2. The CDR3 is 12 amino acids. Germline V CDR1 and CDR2: KGHSH, LQKENI. This chain's CDR3 is CASSPDRVGYTF. For the CDR3, the DNA is TGTGCCAGCTCACCGGACAGGGTCGGCTACACCTTC.

The CDR3: CASSSGTRNEQFF. The CDR3, as DNA: TGTGCCAGCAGTTCCGGGACACGGAATGAGCAGTTCTTC. The chain recombines TRBV9 with TRBJ2-1; possible D gene TRBD1, 6 bases. Trimming stripped 5 bases from V and 7 bases from J, with 13 bases between. Germline-derived CDR1 and CDR2 are SGDLS and YYNGEE. This CDR3 is built from 13 residues.

The gene calls are TRBV27 and TRBJ1-1; perhaps TRBD1 as D (5 bases). CDR1 and CDR2 from the germline V gene are MNHEY and SMNVEV (reference sequence). This CDR3 has 14 residues. V was clipped by 5 bases and J by 3 bases, with 13 bases between them. CDR3 sequence (DNA): TGTGCCAGCAGTCTACAATACAGGCACACTGAAGCTTTCTTT. This sequence encodes CASSLQYRHTEAFF.

V gene TRBV4-2 combines with J gene TRBJ1-1; D unresolved. Germline V CDR1 and CDR2: LGHNA, YNFKEQ. The V and J ends lost 0 bases and 1 base respectively, with 6 bases between them. The CDR3 length is 14 residues. CDR3: CASSQDGQNTEAFF. CDR3 nucleotide sequence: TGTGCCAGCAGCCAAGATGGGCAGAACACTGAAGCTTTCTTT.

This clone has just a few counts. The rearrangement joins TRBV13 to TRBJ2-6; D is possibly TRBD1 (6 bases). Germline V gene sequence: CDR1 PRHDT, CDR2 FYEKMQ (reference sequence). This CDR3 spans 15 amino acids. Trimming took off 6 bases at V and 2 bases at J, with 11 bases between the two ends. CDR3 nucleotides: TGTGCCAGCAGGTTTACAGGGACTGGGGCCAACGTCCTGACTTTC. Protein: CASRFTGTGANVLTF.

V usage is TRBV5-1 and J usage is TRBJ2-1; D possibly corresponds to TRBD2 (6 bases). The germline gives CDR1 SGHRS, CDR2 YFSETQ. The CDR3 extends over 13 amino acids. The germline V and J ends were trimmed by 4 bases and 10 bases, with 15 bases remaining between them. The CDR3 loop is CASSLTALAEQFF. The CDR3 DNA is TGCGCCAGCAGCCTAACCGCACTAGCCGAGCAGTTCTTC.

The chain combines TRBV7-9 with TRBJ2-1; TRBD2 aligns across 11 bases. Germline V gene data show CDR1 as SEHNR and CDR2 as FQNEAQ (reference sequence). Losses at the gene ends were 5 bases for V and 4 bases for J; bases not matched to a gene: 7. This CDR3 contains 16 residues. The DNA of the CDR3 is TGTGCCAGCAGCGTTTCCGGGACTAGCGGATACAATGAGCAGTTCTTC. Amino acids: CASSVSGTSGYNEQFF.

This clone was recorded once. The chain uses TRBV30 and TRBJ1-2, with 9 bases fitting TRBD1. The CDR3 runs to 13 residues. The trim removed 2 bases at V and 10 bases at J, leaving 8 bases unmatched. Germline values: CDR1 GTSNPN, CDR2 SVGIG (reference sequence). CDR3 protein: CAWSSWDRAFYTF. Here the CDR3 DNA reads TGTGCCTGGAGTAGTTGGGACAGGGCGTTCTACACCTTC. Together with reference TRBV30 and TRBJ1-2, the CDR3 gives the full variable domain: SQTIHQWPATLVQPVGSPLSLECTVEGTSNPNLYWYRQAAGRGLQLLFYSVGIGQISSEVPQNLSASRPQDRQFILSSKKLLLSDSGFYLCAWSSWDRAFYTFGSGTRLTVV.